Included here is one T cell receptor (beta chain) sequence, with context. Per the original methods: From reference gene primer amplification, estimates of nucleated cell counts were derived. This table comes from immunoSEQ multiplex PCR, and its TCRdb copy is limited to in-frame clones, with some not included. The V and J calls and the clone size are those of that table, but D and trimming were determined from the DNA. Among about 36,000 clones, 84% were seen once, and the ten largest hold approximately 1.6%. The CDR3 contains 15 residues. Per the germline V gene, CDR1 is MNHEY and CDR2 is SMNVEV (reference sequence). V shed 3 bases and J shed 0 bases, with 8 bases lying between them. These data come from a study of blood T cell repertoires in COVID-19. Study at large: Material from acute and convalescent COVID-19 was sourced from the United States, Italy and Spain. T cells, B-cell-depleted T cells, or PBMCs provided the cDNA or gDNA that served as material.

It was during active infection that Seattle patients were enrolled and then longitudinally followed. The receptor's source is a man in his 60s with COVID-19, enrolled during active disease. The sample consisted of peripheral blood. This chain links TRBV27 with TRBJ2-2; TRBD2 might be the D (6 bases). For the CDR3, the DNA is TGTGCCAGCAGTTTGCGGGGCGCGAACACCGGGGAGCTGTTTTTT. Amino acid sequence: CASSLRGANTGELFF.